This passage covers 10 T cell receptor beta chains from one sample sequenced in a study of T cells after yellow fever vaccination. MiXCR, run by TCRdb on the 5' RACE reads, gives a single entry per CDR3 protein. The sample records roughly 500,000 distinct CDR3 sequences, roughly 21% being singletons. Specimen: PBMCs, collected 15 days after the yellow fever booster vaccination. The receptor source for this set is a man aged 25-45 years who received the YFV17D yellow fever vaccine.

This clonotype was seen a single time. The J gene is TRBJ1-1, the V gene TRBV18, with 8 bases fitting TRBD1. The trim removed 5 bases at V and 1 base at J, leaving 9 bases unmatched. Germline V gene lookup returns CDR1 KGHSH and CDR2 LQKENI. This CDR3 has 16 residues. The CDR3 loop is CASSTNIGTGNTEAFF. Written as DNA, the CDR3 is TGTGCCAGCTCAACGAACATTGGGACAGGGAACACTGAAGCTTTCTTT.

The chain has TRBV12-3 or TRBV12-4 and TRBJ1-2, with TRBD1 matching over 9 bases. Trimming removed 7 bases from V and 4 bases from J; junction bases left unmatched: 4. The CDR3 covers 13 residues. CDR3 DNA sequence: TGTGCCAGCACCACGACAGGGGGCTATGGCTACACCTTC. Translated: CASTTTGGYGYTF.

The genes are TRBV6-1 and TRBJ2-5; 8 bases match TRBD2. After removal of 8 bases from V and 5 bases from J, the junction contained 10 bases not matched to a gene. Germline V gives CDR1 MNHNS, CDR2 SASEGT. The CDR3 has 14 residues. CDR3 in DNA: TGTGCCAGCTCTAGTAGCGGGATTCGCGAGACCCAGTACTTC. Translation: CASSSSGIRETQYF.

The chain links TRBV24-1 to TRBJ1-2; D perhaps matches TRBD1 (5 bases). The V end was cut by 4 bases, the J end by 4 bases, with 15 bases between. Germline CDR1 reads KGHDR; CDR2 reads SFDVKD. The length of the CDR3 is 15 residues. CDR3 sequence: CATSDPTGGTYGYTF. CDR3 DNA: TGTGCCACCAGTGACCCCACTGGTGGGACCTATGGCTACACCTTC.

The CDR3 is CASSQGWTNYEQYF. The CDR3 DNA reads as TGTGCCAGCAGCCAAGGGTGGACTAACTACGAGCAGTACTTC. V usage is TRBV3-1 and J usage is TRBJ2-7, with D perhaps TRBD2 (6 bases). The CDR3 has 14 amino acids. CDR1 and CDR2 from the germline V gene are LGHDT and YNNKEL (reference sequence). V was cut by 1 base and J by 3 bases, with 10 bases left in between.

A few counts support this clonotype. This chain connects TRBV20-1 to TRBJ2-1; 8 bases fit TRBD2. The germline V gene has CDR1 DFQATT and CDR2 SNEGSKA (reference sequence). The CDR3 totals 13 residues. Trimming took 5 bases from V and 4 from J; bases not matched to a gene: 4. For the CDR3, the DNA is TGCAGTGCTCCCCAGCGGGAGTACAATGAGCAGTTCTTC. It is translated as CSAPQREYNEQFF.

This clonotype was observed at least ten times. The CDR3 region is CASSTWDSPAEQFF. The DNA of the CDR3 is TGTGCCAGCAGTACCTGGGACTCTCCCGCTGAGCAGTTCTTC. The chain couples TRBV6-1 to TRBJ2-1, with TRBD2 as a possible D gene (6 bases). Germline CDR1 and CDR2: MNHNS and SASEGT. V dropped 5 bases and J dropped 9 bases, with 17 bases sitting between them. CDR3 length: 14 amino acids.

The chain recombines TRBV5-4 with TRBJ2-7; 7 bases align to TRBD1. After removal of 4 bases from V and 1 base from J, the junction contained 8 bases not matched to a gene. Germline V CDR1 and CDR2: SGHNT, YYREEE (reference sequence). The CDR3 is 15 residues long. Here the CDR3 DNA reads TGTGCCAGCAGCACCCCCAAACAGGGGTCCTACGAGCAGTACTTC. Its protein is CASSTPKQGSYEQYF.

The chain recombines TRBV29-1 with TRBJ2-3, with unresolved D. Germline CDR1 is SQVTM and CDR2 is ANQGSEA. V dropped 6 bases and J dropped 1 base, with 11 bases sitting between them. The CDR3 is made up of 13 amino acids. CDR3 sequence reads: CSVLKHRTDTQYF. The CDR3 nucleotides read TGCAGCGTCCTCAAGCATCGCACAGATACGCAGTATTTT.

V is TRBV12-3 or TRBV12-4 and J is TRBJ2-7, with D possibly matching TRBD2 (6 bases). Trimming shortened V by 2 bases and J by 1 base, and 21 bases separated the two germline ends. This CDR3 contains 18 residues. DNA for the CDR3: TGTGCCAGCAGTTTAAGTGGGGGTAGGGCTAGCGCTTCCTACGAGCAGTACTTC. The encoded protein is CASSLSGGRASASYEQYF.